Listed below are T cell receptor beta chains from one sample, sequenced in a study of blood T cell repertoires in COVID-19. This table comes from immunoSEQ multiplex PCR, and its TCRdb copy is limited to in-frame clones, with some not included. The sample lists 20,000 to 25,000 clones; 70% to 90% were seen once. The specimen was peripheral blood. These receptors were taken from a woman over 75 with active COVID-19. Both conserved end residues are part of each CDR3. A D gene is named only where the DNA matches it firmly. Part of the rows lack a size; the others show once, few, many or a class for expanded clones.

len | abundance | d_gene | j_gene | v_gene | CDR3aa | CDR3nt
12 | NA | TRBD2 | TRBJ2-3 | TRBV10-3 | CATLADTDTQYF | TGTGCCACGCTAGCGGACACAGATACGCAGTATTTT
16 | NA | TRBD1 | TRBJ2-1 | TRBV5-6 | CASSGSGQGSYNEQFF | TGTGCCAGCAGCGGCTCCGGACAGGGATCCTACAATGAGCAGTTCTTC
15 | NA | TRBD1 | TRBJ1-2 | TRBV5-1 | CASSLPSSGGGGYTF | TGCGCCAGCAGCCTGCCCTCCTCAGGGGGCGGTGGCTACACCTTC
13 | NA | NA | TRBJ2-7 | TRBV18 | CASSRQAYYEQYF | TGTGCCAGCTCACGCCAGGCCTACTACGAGCAGTACTTC
14 | NA | TRBD1 | TRBJ1-2 | TRBV5-1 | CASSSYGTEYGYTF | TGCGCCAGCAGCTCGTACGGGACAGAATATGGCTACACCTTC
12 | NA | NA | TRBJ2-5 | TRBV7-2 | CASSSGAETQYF | TGTGCCAGCAGTTCTGGGGCGGAGACCCAGTACTTC
17 | NA | TRBD1 | TRBJ1-1 | TRBV4-1 | CASSQVLGQGENTEAFF | TGCGCCAGCAGCCAAGTCCTGGGACAGGGTGAAAACACTGAAGCTTTCTTT
13 | NA | TRBD2 | TRBJ2-5 | TRBV6-5 | CASMGGGRETQYF | TGTGCCAGCATGGGGGGGGGTAGAGAGACCCAGTACTTC
15 | NA | NA | TRBJ1-1 | TRBV10-3 | CAISVSQGRDTEAFF | TGTGCCATCAGTGTCTCACAGGGAAGAGACACTGAAGCTTTCTTT
16 | NA | TRBD1 | TRBJ1-2 | TRBV6-5 | CASSYSSGQGASGYTF | TGTGCCAGCAGTTACTCCTCCGGACAGGGGGCTAGTGGCTACACCTTC
15 | NA | NA | TRBJ1-6 | TRBV6-2/TRBV6-3 | CASRPNLGGNSPLHF | TGTGCCAGCAGACCTAACCTAGGGGGTAATTCACCCCTCCACTTT
16 | once | NA | TRBJ2-7 | TRBV19 | CASKPWGRASSYEQYF | TGTGCCAGTAAACCCTGGGGCAGGGCGAGCTCCTACGAGCAGTACTTC
14 | few | NA | TRBJ2-2 | TRBV4-2 | CASRDRSNTGELFF | TGTGCCAGCAGGGACAGATCAAACACCGGGGAGCTGTTTTTT
17 | once | TRBD1 | TRBJ2-3 | TRBV7-2 | CASSHRAGQGGRDTQYF | TGTGCCAGCAGCCATCGTGCGGGACAGGGGGGTAGGGATACGCAGTATTTT
17 | NA | NA | TRBJ1-5 | TRBV19 | CASSTLGALTSNQPQHF | TGTGCCAGTAGTACGCTAGGTGCGTTAACTAGCAATCAGCCCCAGCATTTT
15 | NA | TRBD2 | TRBJ2-3 | TRBV5-4 | CASSLDGGGTDTQYF | TGTGCCAGCAGCTTGGACGGGGGGGGCACAGATACGCAGTATTTT
16 | NA | NA | TRBJ2-5 | TRBV7-3 | CASQPGEDLSAETQYF | TGTGCCAGCCAGCCGGGGGAGGACCTTTCGGCGGAGACCCAGTACTTC
13 | NA | NA | TRBJ2-7 | TRBV5-1 | CASMGQGRSEQYF | TGCGCCAGCATGGGGCAGGGGCGGTCCGAGCAGTACTTC
13 | NA | TRBD1 | TRBJ1-2 | TRBV25-1 | CASSGRTGFGYTF | TGTGCCAGCAGTGGCCGGACAGGGTTCGGCTACACCTTC
13 | few | NA | TRBJ1-5 | TRBV9 | CASSVQPDQPQHF | TGTGCCAGCAGCGTCCAACCGGATCAGCCCCAGCATTTT
14 | NA | NA | TRBJ1-1 | TRBV10-3 | CASKWGGGNTEAFF | TGTGCCTCCAAGTGGGGGGGCGGGAACACTGAAGCTTTCTTT
15 | once | NA | TRBJ2-7 | TRBV4-2 | CASSQDPRGDDEQYF | TGTGCCAGCAGCCAAGATCCCAGAGGCGACGACGAGCAGTACTTC
14 | once | NA | TRBJ1-3 | TRBV29-1 | CSVERGISGNTIYF | TGCAGCGTTGAAAGGGGGATCTCTGGAAACACCATATATTTT
15 | NA | TRBD1 | TRBJ2-5 | TRBV7-9 | CASSPRQGAWETQYF | TGTGCCAGCAGCCCAAGGCAGGGGGCTTGGGAGACCCAGTACTTC
14 | NA | NA | TRBJ1-4 | TRBV18 | CASSPTPEGEKLFF | TGTGCCAGCTCACCGACTCCCGAGGGTGAAAAACTGTTTTTT
16 | NA | TRBD2 | TRBJ2-2 | TRBV6-2/TRBV6-3 | CASSYLSGVNTGELFF | TGTGCCAGCAGTTACCTTAGCGGGGTGAACACCGGGGAGCTGTTTTTT
14 | once | TRBD1 | TRBJ1-4 | TRBV7-2 | CASSAQGANEKLFF | TGTGCCAGCAGCGCACAGGGGGCGAATGAAAAACTGTTTTTT
13 | once | NA | TRBJ1-2 | TRBV25-1 | CASSEEALSGYTF | TGTGCCAGCAGTGAGGAGGCTTTAAGTGGCTACACCTTC
14 | NA | NA | TRBJ1-2 | TRBV5-4 | CASSLRGINYGYTF | TGTGCCAGCAGCTTGAGGGGAATTAACTATGGCTACACCTTC
13 | few | NA | TRBJ2-7 | TRBV7-9 | CASSLGGVYEQYF | TGTGCCAGCAGCTTAGGGGGAGTCTACGAGCAGTACTTC
12 | NA | NA | TRBJ1-5 | TRBV30 | CAWSRGWQPQHF | TGTGCCTGGAGTAGGGGGTGGCAGCCCCAGCATTTT
19 | NA | TRBD1 | TRBJ1-3 | TRBV4-1 | CASSQDWRQGMSSGNTIYF | TGCGCCAGCAGCCAAGATTGGAGACAGGGGATGAGCTCTGGAAACACCATATATTTT
16 | few | TRBD2 | TRBJ2-4 | TRBV6-5 | CASSYGGELAKNIQYF | TGTGCCAGCAGTTACGGGGGGGAGCTAGCCAAAAACATTCAGTACTTC
14 | NA | NA | TRBJ2-5 | TRBV2 | CASSGWAQQETQYF | TGTGCCAGCAGTGGATGGGCTCAACAAGAGACCCAGTACTTC
16 | few | TRBD1 | TRBJ1-1 | TRBV7-9 | CASSSYTGTGVAEAFF | TGTGCCAGCAGCTCATATACCGGGACAGGGGTAGCTGAAGCTTTCTTT
13 | NA | NA | TRBJ2-3 | TRBV11-2 | CASSDRFSDTQYF | TGTGCCAGCAGCGACAGATTCTCAGATACGCAGTATTTT
18 | few | NA | TRBJ2-2 | TRBV7-2 | CASSHTHLTRGGTGELFF | TGTGCCAGCAGCCATACCCACCTGACCCGGGGAGGCACCGGGGAGCTGTTTTTT
18 | NA | TRBD2 | TRBJ2-5 | TRBV5-1 | CASSFTGTSGGIRETQYF | TGCGCCAGCAGCTTTACCGGGACTAGCGGGGGTATTCGAGAGACCCAGTACTTC
17 | NA | NA | TRBJ1-5 | TRBV21-1 | CASSGGPRGPSNQPQHF | TGTGCCAGCAGCGGGGGCCCCAGGGGACCAAGCAATCAGCCCCAGCATTTT
14 | medium-sized | TRBD1 | TRBJ1-2 | TRBV27 | CASSPDRVNYGYTF | TGTGCCAGCAGTCCAGACAGGGTTAACTATGGCTACACCTTC
15 | NA | TRBD2 | TRBJ2-7 | TRBV4-3 | CASSQVHSGGEVQYF | TGCGCCAGCAGCCAAGTTCATAGTGGGGGGGAGGTCCAGTACTTC
15 | NA | TRBD1 | TRBJ2-3 | TRBV11-3 | CASSQGQGRTDTQYF | TGTGCCAGCAGCCAGGGACAGGGCAGGACAGATACGCAGTATTTT
16 | NA | NA | TRBJ2-3 | TRBV10-3 | CAISESPTAVGDTQYF | TGTGCCATCAGTGAGTCTCCAACCGCGGTGGGAGATACGCAGTATTTT
19 | NA | TRBD1 | TRBJ1-6 | TRBV4-3 | CASSQQIPGQGSKGSPLHF | TGCGCCAGCAGCCAACAAATTCCGGGACAGGGGAGTAAGGGTTCACCCCTCCACTTT